One and the same sample provided the 10 T cell receptor beta chains below, sequenced in a study of graft-versus-host responses after intestinal transplantation. Profiling relied on immunoSEQ multiplex PCR, and the TCRdb table lists in-frame clones only, not all of them. This sample yields almost 70,000 clones, of which approximately 92% are seen a single time; 6.5% to 8% belongs to the top ten. The sequencing used bone marrow, collected 700 to 850 days after intestinal transplantation. All receptors come from a human patient who received an intestinal transplant, so some T cells may come from the graft donor.

This chain connects TRBV19 to TRBJ1-5; 9 bases align to TRBD1. The CDR3 spans 14 residues. J was trimmed by 3 bases and V by 8 bases; bases with no gene match: 5. Germline V gene data show CDR1 as LNHDA and CDR2 as SQIVND (reference sequence). The CDR3 nucleotides read TGTGCCAGTTGGGACAGGGTGGACAATCAGCCCCAGCATTTT. Its protein product is CASWDRVDNQPQHF.

The chain has TRBV18 and TRBJ1-4, with D perhaps TRBD1 (6 bases). CDR1 and CDR2 (germline): KGHSH, LQKENI. The CDR3 sequence is 17 residues long. V was pared by 3 bases and J by 0 bases, with 14 bases between. CDR3 DNA sequence: TGTGCCAGCTCACCGACAGGCGGGATTGCAACTAATGAAAAACTGTTTTTT. It specifies CASSPTGGIATNEKLFF.

The chain couples TRBV5-5 to TRBJ2-2; D remains unclear. This CDR3 is 17 amino acids long. The germline V gene has CDR1 SGHKS and CDR2 YYEKEE (reference sequence). V shed 0 bases and J shed 8 bases, with 20 bases lying between them. DNA of the CDR3: TGTGCCAGCAGCTTGGCCAGGCAAGGCCTGGTAGGTGGGGAGCTGTTTTTT. It specifies CASSLARQGLVGGELFF.

This rearrangement joins TRBV11-3 to TRBJ2-1, with 12 bases matching TRBD2. Trimming took 4 bases from V and 5 from J; bases not matched to a gene: 6. Germline V CDR1 and CDR2: SGHNT, YENEEA. There are 16 residues in the CDR3. This chain's CDR3 is CASSSSGLAGDNEQFF. The CDR3 DNA is TGTGCCAGCAGCTCCTCGGGACTAGCGGGTGACAATGAGCAGTTCTTC.

About this clone itself: The sample contains more than one DNA sequence encoding this CDR3. This chain joins TRBV5-1 and TRBJ2-7; D ambiguous. The V end lost 0 bases, the J end lost 3 bases, and 4 bases lay between the germline ends. The CDR3 covers 12 residues. The germline gives CDR1 SGHRS, CDR2 YFSETQ. For the CDR3, the DNA is TGCGCCAGCAGCTTGGACCTCTACGAGCAGTACTTC. It translates to CASSLDLYEQYF.

The rearrangement uses TRBV10-3 and TRBJ2-2, with D possibly being TRBD2 (6 bases). V dropped 0 bases and J dropped 7 bases, with 12 bases sitting between them. The CDR3 contains 15 residues. The germline V gene encodes CDR1 ENHRY and CDR2 SYGVKD. The CDR3 reads CAISESYRELGELFF. The CDR3, as DNA: TGTGCCATCAGTGAGTCCTACCGGGAGCTCGGGGAGCTGTTTTTT.

This chain joins TRBV2 and TRBJ2-3, with 10 positions matching TRBD2. This CDR3 comprises 15 residues. With 6 bases clipped from V and 4 bases from J, the junction kept 7 bases outside the gene matches. In germline, CDR1 is SNHLY, CDR2 FYNNEI. CDR3 region: CASRILAGFPDTQYF. The CDR3 DNA follows: TGTGCCAGCAGGATACTAGCGGGGTTCCCAGATACGCAGTATTTT.

This sequence joins TRBV7-9 and TRBJ2-1, with 12 bases that match TRBD2. Trimming removed 0 bases from V and 4 bases from J; junction bases left unmatched: 4. CDR3 size: 17 residues. Germline V gives CDR1 SEHNR, CDR2 FQNEAQ (reference sequence). The CDR3: CASSLAHGLAGYNEQFF. Written as DNA, the CDR3 is TGTGCCAGCAGCTTAGCGCACGGACTAGCGGGGTACAATGAGCAGTTCTTC.

This rearrangement joins TRBV6-5 to TRBJ2-1; possible D gene TRBD1, 6 bases. The germline V and J ends were trimmed by 0 bases and 3 bases, with 12 bases remaining between them. Germline CDR1 is MNHEY and CDR2 is SVGAGI. The length of the CDR3 is 16 residues. DNA of the CDR3: TGTGCCAGCAGTTACTCGGGGGCGGGCTACTACAATGAGCAGTTCTTC. It codes for CASSYSGAGYYNEQFF.

This chain joins TRBV9 and TRBJ1-1; no clear D gene. The V end lost 0 bases, the J end lost 1 base, and 10 bases lay between the germline ends. The germline CDR1 and CDR2 sequences are SGDLS and YYNGEE. The CDR3 spans 15 residues. CDR3: CASSVVGRENTEAFF. The CDR3 DNA follows: TGTGCCAGCAGCGTAGTCGGGCGGGAGAACACTGAAGCTTTCTTT.